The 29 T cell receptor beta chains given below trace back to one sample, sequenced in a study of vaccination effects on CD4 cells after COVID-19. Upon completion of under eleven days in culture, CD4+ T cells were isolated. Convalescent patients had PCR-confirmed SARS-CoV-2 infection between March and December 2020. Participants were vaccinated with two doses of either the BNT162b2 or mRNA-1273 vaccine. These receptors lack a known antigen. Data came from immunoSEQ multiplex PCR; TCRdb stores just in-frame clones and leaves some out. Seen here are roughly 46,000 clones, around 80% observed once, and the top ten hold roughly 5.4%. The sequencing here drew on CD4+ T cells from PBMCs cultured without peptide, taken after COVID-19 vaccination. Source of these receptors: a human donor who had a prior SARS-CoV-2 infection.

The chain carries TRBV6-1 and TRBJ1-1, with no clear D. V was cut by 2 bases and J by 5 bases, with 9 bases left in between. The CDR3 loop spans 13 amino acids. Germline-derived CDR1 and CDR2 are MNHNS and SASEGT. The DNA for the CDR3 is TGTGCCAGCAGTGAACAGAAAAGTACTGAAGCTTTCTTT. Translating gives CASSEQKSTEAFF.

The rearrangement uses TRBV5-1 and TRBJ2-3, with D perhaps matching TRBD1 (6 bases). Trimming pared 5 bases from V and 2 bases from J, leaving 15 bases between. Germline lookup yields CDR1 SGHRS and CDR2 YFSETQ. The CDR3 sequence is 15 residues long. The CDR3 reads CASRRTGTTTDTQYF. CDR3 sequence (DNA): TGCGCCAGCAGGCGTACGGGGACAACCACAGATACGCAGTATTTT. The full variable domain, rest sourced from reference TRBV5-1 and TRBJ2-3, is KAGVTQTPRYLIKTRGQQVTLSCSPISGHRSVSWYQQTPGQGLQFLFEYFSETQRNKGNFPGRFSGRQFSNSRSEMNVSTLELGDSALYLCASRRTGTTTDTQYFGPGTRLTVL.

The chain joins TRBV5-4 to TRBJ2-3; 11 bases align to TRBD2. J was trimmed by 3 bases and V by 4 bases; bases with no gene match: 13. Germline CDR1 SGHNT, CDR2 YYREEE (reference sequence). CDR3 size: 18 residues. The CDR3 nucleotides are TGTGCCAGCAGCCGGGGGGACGTAGCGGGGGGGCGAACAGATACGCAGTATTTT. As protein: CASSRGDVAGGRTDTQYF.

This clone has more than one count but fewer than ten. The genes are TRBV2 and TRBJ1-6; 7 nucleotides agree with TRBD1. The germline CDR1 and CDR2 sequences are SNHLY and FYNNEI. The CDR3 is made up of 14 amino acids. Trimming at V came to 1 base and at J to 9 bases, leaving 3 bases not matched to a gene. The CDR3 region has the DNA TGTGCCAGCAGTGAAGGGACAGGACTTTCACCCCTCCACTTT. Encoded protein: CASSEGTGLSPLHF.

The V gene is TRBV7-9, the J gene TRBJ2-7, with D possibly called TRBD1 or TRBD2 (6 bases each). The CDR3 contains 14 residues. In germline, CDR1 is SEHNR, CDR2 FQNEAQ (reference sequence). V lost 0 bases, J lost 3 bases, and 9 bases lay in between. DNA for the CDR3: TGTGCCAGCAGCTTAGCGGGGGGCAACTACGAGCAGTACTTC. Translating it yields CASSLAGGNYEQYF.

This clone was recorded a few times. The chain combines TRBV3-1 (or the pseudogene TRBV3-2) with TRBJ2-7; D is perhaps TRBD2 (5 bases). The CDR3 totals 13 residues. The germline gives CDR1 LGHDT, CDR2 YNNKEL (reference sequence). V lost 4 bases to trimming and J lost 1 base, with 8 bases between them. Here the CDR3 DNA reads TGTGCCAGCAGCCTCGGGATTTCCTACGAGCAGTACTTC. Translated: CASSLGISYEQYF.

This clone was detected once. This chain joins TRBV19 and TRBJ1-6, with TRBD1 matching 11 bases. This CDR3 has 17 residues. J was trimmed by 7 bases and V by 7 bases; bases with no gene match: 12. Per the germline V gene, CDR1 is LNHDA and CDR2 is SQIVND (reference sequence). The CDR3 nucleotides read TGTGCCAGTAACCGGGACAGGGGGGTAGTAGGAAATTCACCCCTCCACTTT. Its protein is CASNRDRGVVGNSPLHF.

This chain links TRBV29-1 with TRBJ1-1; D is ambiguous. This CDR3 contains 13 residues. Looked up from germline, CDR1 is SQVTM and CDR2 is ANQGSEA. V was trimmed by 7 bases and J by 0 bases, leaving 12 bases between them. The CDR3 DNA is TGCAGCGCCACTGTGGCCATGAACACTGAAGCTTTCTTT. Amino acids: CSATVAMNTEAFF.

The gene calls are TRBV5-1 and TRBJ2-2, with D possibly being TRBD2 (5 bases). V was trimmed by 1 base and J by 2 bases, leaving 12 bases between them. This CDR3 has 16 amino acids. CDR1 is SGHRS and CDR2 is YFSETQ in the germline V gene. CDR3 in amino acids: CASSLKSLANTGELFF. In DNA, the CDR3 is TGCGCCAGCAGCTTGAAGTCGCTAGCCAACACCGGGGAGCTGTTTTTT.

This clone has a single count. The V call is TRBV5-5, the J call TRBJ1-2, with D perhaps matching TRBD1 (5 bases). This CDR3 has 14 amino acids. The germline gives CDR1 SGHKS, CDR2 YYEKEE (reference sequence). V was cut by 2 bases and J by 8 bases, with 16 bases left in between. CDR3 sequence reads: CASSFWDVYGGYTF. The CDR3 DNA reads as TGTGCCAGCAGCTTTTGGGACGTCTATGGGGGCTACACCTTC.

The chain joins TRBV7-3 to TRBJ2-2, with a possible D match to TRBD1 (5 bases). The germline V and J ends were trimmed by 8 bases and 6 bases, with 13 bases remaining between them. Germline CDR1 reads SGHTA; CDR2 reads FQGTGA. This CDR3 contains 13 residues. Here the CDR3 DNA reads TGTGCCAGCCCCTTCAGGGAACCCGGGGAGCTGTTTTTT. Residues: CASPFREPGELFF.

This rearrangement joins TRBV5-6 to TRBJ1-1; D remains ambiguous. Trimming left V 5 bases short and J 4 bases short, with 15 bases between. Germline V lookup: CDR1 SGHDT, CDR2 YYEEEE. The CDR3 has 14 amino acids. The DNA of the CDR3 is TGTGCCAGCAGGCAAGGGTTTGCGGGCACTGAAGCTTTCTTT. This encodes CASRQGFAGTEAFF.

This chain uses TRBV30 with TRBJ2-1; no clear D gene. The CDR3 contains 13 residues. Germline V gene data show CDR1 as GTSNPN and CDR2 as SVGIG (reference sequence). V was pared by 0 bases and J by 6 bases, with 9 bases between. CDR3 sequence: CAWSVVSPNEQFF. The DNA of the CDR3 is TGTGCCTGGAGTGTAGTCAGCCCCAATGAGCAGTTCTTC.

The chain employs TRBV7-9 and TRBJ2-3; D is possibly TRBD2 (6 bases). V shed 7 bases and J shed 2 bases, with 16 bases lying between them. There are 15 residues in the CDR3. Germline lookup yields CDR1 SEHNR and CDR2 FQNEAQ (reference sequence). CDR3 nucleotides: TGTGCCAGCATCCTCCGGGGGTTGCCCACAGATACGCAGTATTTT. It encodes CASILRGLPTDTQYF.

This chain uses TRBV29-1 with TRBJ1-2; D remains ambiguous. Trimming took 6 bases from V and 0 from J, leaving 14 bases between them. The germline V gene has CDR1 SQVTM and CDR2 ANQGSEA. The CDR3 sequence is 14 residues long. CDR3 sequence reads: CSVAMGWANYGYTF. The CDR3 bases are TGCAGCGTGGCCATGGGGTGGGCTAACTATGGCTACACCTTC.

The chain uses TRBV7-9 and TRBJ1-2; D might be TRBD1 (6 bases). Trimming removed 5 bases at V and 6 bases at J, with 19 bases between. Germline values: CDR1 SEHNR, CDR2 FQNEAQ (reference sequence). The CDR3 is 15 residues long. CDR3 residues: CASSGNRELRDGYTF. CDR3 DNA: TGTGCCAGCAGCGGAAACAGGGAATTGAGGGATGGCTACACCTTC.

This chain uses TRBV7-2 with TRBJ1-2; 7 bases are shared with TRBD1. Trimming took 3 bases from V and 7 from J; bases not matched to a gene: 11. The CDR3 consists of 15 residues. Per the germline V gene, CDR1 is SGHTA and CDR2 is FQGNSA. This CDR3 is CASSFGGTGVVGYTF. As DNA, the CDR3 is TGTGCCAGCAGCTTCGGGGGCACAGGGGTAGTTGGCTACACCTTC.

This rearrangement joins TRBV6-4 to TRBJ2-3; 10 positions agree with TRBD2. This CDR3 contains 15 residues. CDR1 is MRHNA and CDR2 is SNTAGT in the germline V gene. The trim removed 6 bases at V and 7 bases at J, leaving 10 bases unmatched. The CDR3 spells CASRVLAGAGYTQYF. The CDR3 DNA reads TGTGCCAGCAGAGTTCTAGCGGGAGCTGGTTATACGCAGTATTTT.

The CDR3 sequence is CASSSRSSGRRADTQYF. Written as DNA, the CDR3 is TGTGCCAGTAGTAGCAGGTCTAGCGGGAGACGGGCGGATACGCAGTATTTT. The chain couples TRBV19 to TRBJ2-3; 10 nucleotides agree with TRBD2. The CDR3 extends over 17 amino acids. The trim removed 4 bases at V and 6 bases at J, leaving 13 bases unmatched. The germline V gene has CDR1 LNHDA and CDR2 SQIVND (reference sequence).

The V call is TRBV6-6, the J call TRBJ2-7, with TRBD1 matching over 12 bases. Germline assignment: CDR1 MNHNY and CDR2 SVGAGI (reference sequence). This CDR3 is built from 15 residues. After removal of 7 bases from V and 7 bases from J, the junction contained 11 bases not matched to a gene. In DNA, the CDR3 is TGTGCCAGCATCGGGACAGGGGGCAGGTTTTCTGAGCAGTACTTC. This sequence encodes CASIGTGGRFSEQYF.

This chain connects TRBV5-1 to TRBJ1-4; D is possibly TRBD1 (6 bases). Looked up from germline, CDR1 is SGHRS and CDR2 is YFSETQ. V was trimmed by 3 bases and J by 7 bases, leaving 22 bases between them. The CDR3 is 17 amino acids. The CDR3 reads CASSSSRGHSFGEKLFF. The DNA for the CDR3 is TGCGCCAGCAGCTCCTCCAGGGGCCATAGTTTCGGTGAAAAACTGTTTTTT. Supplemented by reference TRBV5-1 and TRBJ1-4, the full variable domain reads KAGVTQTPRYLIKTRGQQVTLSCSPISGHRSVSWYQQTPGQGLQFLFEYFSETQRNKGNFPGRFSGRQFSNSRSEMNVSTLELGDSALYLCASSSSRGHSFGEKLFFGSGTQLSVL.

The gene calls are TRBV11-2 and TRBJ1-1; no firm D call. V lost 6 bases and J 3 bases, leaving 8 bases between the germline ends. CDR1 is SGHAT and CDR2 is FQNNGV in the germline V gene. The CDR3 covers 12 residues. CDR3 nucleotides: TGTGCCAGCAGACCATTGGACACTGAAGCTTTCTTT. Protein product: CASRPLDTEAFF.

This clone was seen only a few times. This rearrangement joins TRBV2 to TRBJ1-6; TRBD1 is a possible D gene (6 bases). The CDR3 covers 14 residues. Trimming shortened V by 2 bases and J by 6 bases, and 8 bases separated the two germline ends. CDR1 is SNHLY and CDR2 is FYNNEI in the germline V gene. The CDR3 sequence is CASSEQGTNSPLHF. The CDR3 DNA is TGTGCCAGCAGTGAACAGGGGACTAATTCACCCCTCCACTTT.

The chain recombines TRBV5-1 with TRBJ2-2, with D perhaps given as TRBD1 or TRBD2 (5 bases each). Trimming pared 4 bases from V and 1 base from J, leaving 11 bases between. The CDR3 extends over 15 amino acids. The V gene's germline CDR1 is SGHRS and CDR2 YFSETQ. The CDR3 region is CASSPGRWNTGELFF. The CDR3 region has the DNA TGCGCCAGCAGCCCGGGACGGTGGAACACCGGGGAGCTGTTTTTT.

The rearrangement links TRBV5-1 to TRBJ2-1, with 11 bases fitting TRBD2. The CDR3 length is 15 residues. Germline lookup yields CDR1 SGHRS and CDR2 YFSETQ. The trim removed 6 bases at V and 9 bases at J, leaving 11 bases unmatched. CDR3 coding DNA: TGCGCCAGCATCCCCGGGACTAGCGGTCTGAGTGAGCAGTTCTTC. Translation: CASIPGTSGLSEQFF. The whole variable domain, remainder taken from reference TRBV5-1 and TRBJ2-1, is KAGVTQTPRYLIKTRGQQVTLSCSPISGHRSVSWYQQTPGQGLQFLFEYFSETQRNKGNFPGRFSGRQFSNSRSEMNVSTLELGDSALYLCASIPGTSGLSEQFFGPGTRLTVL.

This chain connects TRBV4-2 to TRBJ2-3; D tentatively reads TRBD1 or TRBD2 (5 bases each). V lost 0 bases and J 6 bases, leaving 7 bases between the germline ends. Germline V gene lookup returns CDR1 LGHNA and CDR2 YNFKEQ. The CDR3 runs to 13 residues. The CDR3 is CASSQDRDDTQYF. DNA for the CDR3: TGTGCCAGCAGCCAAGATAGGGACGATACGCAGTATTTT.

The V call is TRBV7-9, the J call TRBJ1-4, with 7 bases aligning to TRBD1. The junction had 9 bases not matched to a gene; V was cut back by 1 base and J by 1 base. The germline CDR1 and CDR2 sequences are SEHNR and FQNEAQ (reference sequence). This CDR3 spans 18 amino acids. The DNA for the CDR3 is TGTGCCAGCAGCTTAGTCTCCAGGGGGTGGGAAACTAATGAAAAACTGTTTTTT. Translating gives CASSLVSRGWETNEKLFF.

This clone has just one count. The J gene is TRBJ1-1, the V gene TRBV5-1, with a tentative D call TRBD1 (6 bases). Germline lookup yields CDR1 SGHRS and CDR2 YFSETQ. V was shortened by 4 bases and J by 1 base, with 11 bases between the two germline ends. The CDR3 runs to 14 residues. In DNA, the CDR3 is TGCGCCAGCAGCCCGGACAGCTGGAACACTGAAGCTTTCTTT. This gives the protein CASSPDSWNTEAFF.

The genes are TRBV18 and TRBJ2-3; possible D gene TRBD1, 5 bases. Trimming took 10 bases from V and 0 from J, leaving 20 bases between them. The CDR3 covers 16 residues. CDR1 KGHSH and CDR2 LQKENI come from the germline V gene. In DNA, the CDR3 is TGTGCCACCTCCACCACTGACAGCTCTAGCACAGATACGCAGTATTTT. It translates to CATSTTDSSSTDTQYF. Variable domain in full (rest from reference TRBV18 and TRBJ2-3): NAGVMQNPRHLVRRRGQEARLRCSPMKGHSHVYWYRQLPEEGLKFMVYLQKENIIDESGMPKERFSAEFPKEGPSILRIQQVVRGDSAAYFCATSTTDSSSTDTQYFGPGTRLTVL.